The 13 T cell receptor beta chains in this list originate from one sample, sequenced in a study of blood T cells in healthy people across ages. Using a J-beta primer mix together with a sample-barcoded 5' primer, a second PCR was run for roughly 7 to 11 cycles. TCRdb processed the 5' RACE reads anew with MiXCR; each CDR3 protein has one entry. The top ten hold approximately 20% of the sample, which has 1,100,000 or so distinct CDR3 sequences, around 45% seen once. The specimen was blood. The receptor set was obtained from a woman aged 60 to 75 in good health.

This clonotype appeared a few times. V is TRBV20-1 and J is TRBJ2-1, with 9 positions matching TRBD2. This CDR3 contains 14 residues. Trimming removed 3 bases from V and 4 bases from J; junction bases left unmatched: 4. Germline V gene sequence: CDR1 DFQATT, CDR2 SNEGSKA (reference sequence). The CDR3 DNA sequence: TGCAGTGCTAGTTCGCTAGCGGGATACAATGAGCAGTTCTTC. Translating it yields CSASSLAGYNEQFF.

This chain joins TRBV20-1 and TRBJ2-3, with 13 bases lining up with TRBD2. V lost 1 base and J lost 2; bases outside the gene matches: 6. The CDR3 extends over 17 amino acids. Looked up from germline, CDR1 is DFQATT and CDR2 is SNEGSKA (reference sequence). The CDR3: CSARVGLAGEYTDTQYF. The CDR3 DNA follows: TGCAGTGCTAGAGTCGGACTAGCGGGAGAATACACAGATACGCAGTATTTT.

The chain links TRBV11-2 to TRBJ2-3; no definite D call. The V end was cut by 5 bases, the J end by 3 bases, with 12 bases between. Looked up from germline, CDR1 is SGHAT and CDR2 is FQNNGV. The CDR3 loop spans 14 amino acids. CDR3 region: CASSPQVRTDTQYF. The CDR3 coding sequence is TGTGCCAGCAGCCCCCAAGTGCGAACAGATACGCAGTATTTT. The full variable domain, completed using reference TRBV11-2 and TRBJ2-3, is EAGVAQSPRYKIIEKRQSVAFWCNPISGHATLYWYQQILGQGPKLLIQFQNNGVVDDSQLPKDRFSAERLKGVDSTLKIQPAKLEDSAVYLCASSPQVRTDTQYFGPGTRLTVL.

The sample holds a few counts of this clonotype. The genes are TRBV10-3 and TRBJ2-3; 9 bases match TRBD1. This CDR3 has 17 residues. Looked up from germline, CDR1 is ENHRY and CDR2 is SYGVKD. V dropped 2 bases and J dropped 1; count of bases not matched to a gene: 7. The CDR3 region is CAISETPGQGGTDTQYF. The CDR3 DNA sequence: TGTGCCATCAGTGAGACACCGGGACAGGGAGGCACAGATACGCAGTATTTT.

This clonotype was found many times. The chain is built from TRBV20-1 and TRBJ2-5; 7 bases agree with TRBD1. The V and J ends lost 1 base and 1 base, in that order; junction bases with no gene match: 3. The CDR3 runs to 14 residues. Germline V lookup: CDR1 DFQATT, CDR2 SNEGSKA (reference sequence). The chain's CDR3 is CSARVWDSQETQYF. The CDR3, as DNA: TGCAGTGCTAGAGTCTGGGACAGCCAAGAGACCCAGTACTTC.

This clonotype was picked up a small number of times. The chain has TRBV10-3 and TRBJ2-3; D call uncertain. V lost 8 bases and J 3 bases, leaving 12 bases between the germline ends. Germline CDR1 ENHRY, CDR2 SYGVKD. The CDR3 totals 13 residues. CDR3 in amino acids: CAISPDETDTQYF. The CDR3 DNA reads as TGTGCCATCTCCCCTGATGAAACAGATACGCAGTATTTT.

V gene TRBV4-1 combines with J gene TRBJ1-3; D call uncertain. The germline gives CDR1 MGHRA, CDR2 YSYEKL. Trimming removed 1 base at V and 8 bases at J, with 18 bases between. This CDR3 region has 16 residues. The chain's CDR3 is CASSQGDAPSRDTIYF. CDR3 nucleotides: TGCGCCAGCAGCCAAGGGGATGCCCCCTCTAGAGACACCATATATTTT.

V is TRBV6-1 and J is TRBJ2-7; 7 bases match TRBD1. The junction had 8 bases not matched to a gene; V was cut back by 4 bases and J by 2 bases. The CDR3 spans 15 residues. Per the germline V gene, CDR1 is MNHNS and CDR2 is SASEGT. CDR3 protein: CASSGSRGIPYEQYF. As DNA, the CDR3 is TGTGCCAGCAGTGGTTCCAGGGGGATACCCTACGAGCAGTACTTC.

The chain is built from TRBV7-9 and TRBJ2-4; no definite D call. The CDR3 runs to 16 residues. The germline gives CDR1 SEHNR, CDR2 FQNEAQ (reference sequence). V gave up 1 base and J gave up 0 bases, with 10 bases separating them. CDR3 nucleotide sequence: TGTGCCAGCAGCTTAGAAGGTCGGCTAGCCAAAAACATTCAGTACTTC. As protein: CASSLEGRLAKNIQYF.

This clonotype was detected only once. This chain joins TRBV11-3 and TRBJ2-7; no clear D gene. Trimming took 5 bases from V and 7 from J, leaving 18 bases between them. Per the germline V gene, CDR1 is SGHNT and CDR2 is YENEEA. CDR3 length equals 14 residues. The CDR3 DNA reads TGTGCCAGCAGCCTACGTGGGGTTCACAATGAGCAGTACTTC. Translated, it gives CASSLRGVHNEQYF.

V is TRBV7-8 and J is TRBJ2-2; 8 nucleotides match TRBD2. V was pared by 5 bases and J by 1 base, with 6 bases of the junction left unmatched. Germline V gene sequence: CDR1 SGHVS, CDR2 FQNEAQ. The CDR3 consists of 16 residues. CDR3 amino acids: CASSRRTSGNTGELFF. CDR3 in DNA: TGTGCCAGCAGCCGACGAACTAGCGGGAACACCGGGGAGCTGTTTTTT.

The chain employs TRBV28 and TRBJ2-1; TRBD2 might be the D (6 bases). The closer fit of TRBJ2-7 to the DNA end suggests the J call may be wrong. This CDR3 has 13 residues. Germline V CDR1 and CDR2: MDHEN, SYDVKM. For the CDR3, the DNA is TGTGCCAGCAGTCCATATATGGGGGGCGAGCAGTACTTC. Translating it yields CASSPYMGGEQYF.

This clonotype was picked up a small number of times. This chain links TRBV20-1 with TRBJ1-6, with a possible D match to TRBD1 (6 bases). Germline CDR1 reads DFQATT; CDR2 reads SNEGSKA (reference sequence). This CDR3 region has 15 residues. Trimming left V 1 base short and J 7 bases short, with 14 bases between. The CDR3 coding sequence is TGCAGTGCTAGAGGAGGGGGGGGTAGGAATTCACCCCTCCACTTT. Its translation: CSARGGGGRNSPLHF.